This is a list of T cell receptor beta chains from one sample in a study of T cells in Graves' hyperthyroidism and ophthalmopathy. MiXCR, run by TCRdb on the multiplex PCR reads, gives a single entry per CDR3 protein. The repertoire holds roughly 45,000 distinct CDR3 sequences, with roughly 49% as singletons. What was sequenced was peripheral blood or thyroid tissue (not recorded which). The receptors here all came from a woman aged 45-59 years with Graves' hyperthyroidism. CDR3s leave out the opening cysteine and the closing phenylalanine or tryptophan. Fields, in order: V gene, CDR3 protein.

>TRBV9
ASSAAGDSPLH
>TRBV6-6
ASSYSFYSGPEGYT
>TRBV7-9
ASSQQGSYQPQH
>TRBV10-3
AISEGGVQPQH
>TRBV28
ASRHGGRSGRTGELF
>TRBV7-9
ASTLGRSPLH
>TRBV6-1
AISLMRGESEAF
>TRBV29-1
SVEGGQFNQPQH
>TRBV10-2
ASKWTSGSRELF
>TRBV27
ASSWSSGTGVYEQY
>TRBV28
ASSQQGASETQY